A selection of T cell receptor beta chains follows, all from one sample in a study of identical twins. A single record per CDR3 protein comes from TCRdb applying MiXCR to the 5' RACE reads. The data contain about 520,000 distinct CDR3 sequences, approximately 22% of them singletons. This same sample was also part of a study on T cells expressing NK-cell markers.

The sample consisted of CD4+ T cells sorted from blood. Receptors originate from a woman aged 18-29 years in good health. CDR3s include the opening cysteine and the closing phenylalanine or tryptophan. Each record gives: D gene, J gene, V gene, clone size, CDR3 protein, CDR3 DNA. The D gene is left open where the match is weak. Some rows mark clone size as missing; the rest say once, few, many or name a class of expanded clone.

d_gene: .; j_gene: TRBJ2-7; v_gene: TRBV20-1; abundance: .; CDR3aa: CSVPAPGPMNEQYF; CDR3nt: TGCAGTGTGCCGGCCCCCGGGCCCATGAACGAGCAGTACTTC
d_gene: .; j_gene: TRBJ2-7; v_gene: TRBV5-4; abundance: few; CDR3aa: CASSLSGSDEQYF; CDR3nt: TGTGCCAGCAGCTTGAGTGGGTCTGACGAGCAGTACTTC
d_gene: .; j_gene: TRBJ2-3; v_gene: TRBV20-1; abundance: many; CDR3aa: CSARSTDTQYF; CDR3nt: TGCAGTGCTAGATCGACAGATACGCAGTATTTT
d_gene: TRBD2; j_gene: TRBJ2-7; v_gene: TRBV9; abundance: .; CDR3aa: CASSVESSGNEQYF; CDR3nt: TGTGCCAGCAGCGTAGAGTCTAGCGGGAACGAGCAGTACTTC
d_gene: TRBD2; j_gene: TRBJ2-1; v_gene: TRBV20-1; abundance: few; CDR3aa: CSASLAGGEQFF; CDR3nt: TGCAGTGCTAGCCTAGCGGGAGGGGAGCAGTTCTTC
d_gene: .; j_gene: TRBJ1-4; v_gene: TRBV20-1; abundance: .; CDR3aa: CSASRGLANEKLFF; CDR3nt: TGCAGTGCTTCACGTGGGCTGGCTAATGAAAAACTGTTTTTT
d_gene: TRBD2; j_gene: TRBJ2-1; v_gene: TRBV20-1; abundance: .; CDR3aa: CSGTGLTYNEQFF; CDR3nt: TGCAGTGGTACGGGACTAACCTACAATGAGCAGTTCTTC
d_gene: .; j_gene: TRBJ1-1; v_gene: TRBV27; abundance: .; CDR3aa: CASRGNPMGKTEAFF; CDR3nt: TGTGCCAGCAGGGGGAACCCCATGGGGAAGACTGAAGCTTTCTTT
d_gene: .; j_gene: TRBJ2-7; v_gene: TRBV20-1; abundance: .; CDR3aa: CSANTGSYEQYF; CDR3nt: TGCAGTGCTAATACAGGTTCCTACGAGCAGTACTTC
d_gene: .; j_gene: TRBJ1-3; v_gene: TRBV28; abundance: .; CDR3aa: CASGDGGGGRNTIYF; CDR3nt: TGTGCCAGCGGGGACGGGGGGGGCGGTCGAAACACCATATATTTT
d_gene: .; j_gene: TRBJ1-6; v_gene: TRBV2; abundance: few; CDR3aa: CASKVLSTIDSPLHF; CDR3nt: TGTGCCAGCAAAGTCCTCTCCACCATTGATTCACCCCTCCACTTT
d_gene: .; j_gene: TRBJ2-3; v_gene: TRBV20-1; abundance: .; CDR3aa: CSAIAASTDTQYF; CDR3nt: TGCAGTGCCATAGCGGCTAGCACAGATACGCAGTATTTT
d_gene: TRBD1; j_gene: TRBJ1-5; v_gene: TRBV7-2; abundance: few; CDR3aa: CASSLGDSRDQPQHF; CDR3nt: TGTGCCAGCAGCTTAGGGGACAGCCGAGATCAGCCCCAGCATTTT
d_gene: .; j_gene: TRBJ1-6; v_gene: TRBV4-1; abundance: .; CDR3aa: CASSQETETPLHF; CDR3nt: TGCGCCAGCAGCCAAGAGACAGAAACACCCCTCCACTTT
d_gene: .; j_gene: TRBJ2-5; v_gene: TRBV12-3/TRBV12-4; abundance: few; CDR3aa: CASNRQEETQYF; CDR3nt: TGTGCCAGCAACAGACAGGAAGAGACCCAGTACTTC
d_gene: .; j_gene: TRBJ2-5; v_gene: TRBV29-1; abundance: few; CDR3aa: CSVGDNRKETQYF; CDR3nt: TGCAGCGTTGGGGACAACCGAAAAGAGACCCAGTACTTC
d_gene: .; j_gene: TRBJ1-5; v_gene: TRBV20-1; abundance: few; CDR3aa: CSARPTGVLNQPQHF; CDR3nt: TGCAGTGCTAGGCCTACTGGGGTCCTCAATCAGCCCCAGCATTTT
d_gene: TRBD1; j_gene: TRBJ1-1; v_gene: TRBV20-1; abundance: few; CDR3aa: CSVRQGYTEAFF; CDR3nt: TGCAGTGTCAGACAGGGGTACACTGAAGCTTTCTTT
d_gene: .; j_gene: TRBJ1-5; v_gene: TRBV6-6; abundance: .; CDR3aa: CASSYSIRDPQHF; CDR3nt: TGTGCCAGCAGTTACTCGATACGAGACCCCCAGCATTTT
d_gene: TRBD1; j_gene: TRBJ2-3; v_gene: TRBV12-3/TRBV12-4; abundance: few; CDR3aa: CASRGTGVTDTQYF; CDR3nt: TGTGCCAGCAGAGGGACAGGGGTCACAGATACGCAGTATTTT
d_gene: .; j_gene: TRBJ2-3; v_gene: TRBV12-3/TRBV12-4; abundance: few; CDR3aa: CASSFMFADTQYF; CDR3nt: TGTGCCAGCAGTTTTATGTTCGCAGATACGCAGTATTTT
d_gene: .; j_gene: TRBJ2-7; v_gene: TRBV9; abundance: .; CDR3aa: CASSVGSRLSDEQYF; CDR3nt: TGTGCCAGCAGCGTAGGGTCGAGACTAAGCGACGAGCAGTACTTC
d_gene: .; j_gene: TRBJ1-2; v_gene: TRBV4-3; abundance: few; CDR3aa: CASSRQETRHGYTF; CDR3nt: TGCGCCAGCAGCCGACAAGAAACTAGGCATGGCTACACCTTC
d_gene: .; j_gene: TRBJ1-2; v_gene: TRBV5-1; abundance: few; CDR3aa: CASSLVQASAGYGYTF; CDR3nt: TGCGCCAGCAGCTTGGTCCAAGCATCAGCTGGCTATGGCTACACCTTC
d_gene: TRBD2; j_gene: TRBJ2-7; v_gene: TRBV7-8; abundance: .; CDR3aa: CASSLLGLAGSSYEQYF; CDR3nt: TGTGCCAGCAGCTTACTGGGACTAGCGGGGAGCTCCTACGAGCAGTACTTC
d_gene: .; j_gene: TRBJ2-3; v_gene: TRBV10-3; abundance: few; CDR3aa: CAISFEHGGDSATQYF; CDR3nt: TGTGCCATCAGCTTCGAACACGGTGGAGATTCTGCTACGCAGTATTTT